This note documents a single T cell receptor beta chain sequence. The sample belongs to a study of blood T cell repertoires in COVID-19. Sequencing used immunoSEQ multiplex PCR; TCRdb keeps in-frame clones, though not all of them. The repertoire holds fewer than 200,000 clones, with around four fifths as singletons. V was pared by 4 bases and J by 1 base, with 12 bases of the junction left unmatched. The CDR3 length is 19 residues. In germline, CDR1 is MNHEY, CDR2 SMNVEV (reference sequence). The TCR was taken from a woman aged 45-59 years in a cohort exposed to, infected with or recovered from COVID-19 (not recorded which). Specimen: PBMCs or T cells enriched from blood (not recorded which). The chain recombines TRBV27 with TRBJ2-3; 12 nucleotides align to TRBD2. The CDR3 sequence: CASSSRTSGDGGGTDTQYF. DNA of the CDR3: TGTGCCAGCAGTTCCCGGACTAGCGGGGACGGGGGTGGCACAGATACGCAGTATTTT.